One sample yielded the 18 T cell receptor beta chains listed below, sequenced in a study of response to subunit inactivated influenza vaccine (dated by TCRdb to the late 2010s). The library was produced with RT-PCR. The sequencer was an Illumina HiSeq 2500. TCRdb reprocessed the public reads (quality trimming at Q25 with fastp, clone calling with MiXCR) and kept in-frame beta chains. CDR3 protein duplicates are merged, each entry listing the most common genes and DNA. Present in this sample are about 310,000 distinct CDR3 sequences, approximately 21% of which were seen just once. The ten largest clones represent about 9.4% of the sample. This material consisted of PBMCs from blood, taken about 20 months after vaccination. These receptors all come from a man between 50 and 69 years old who received an inactivated influenza vaccine. Donor details come from another sample of the same person, matched by shared clones.

This sequence joins TRBV28 and TRBJ1-6, with D perhaps matching TRBD1 (5 bases). The CDR3 is 19 residues long. Per germline, CDR1 MDHEN and CDR2 SYDVKM. V was trimmed by 3 bases and J by 4 bases, leaving 22 bases between them. The CDR3 loop reads CASSFGQGAGNVYNSPLHF. The CDR3 DNA sequence: TGTGCCAGCAGTTTTGGCCAGGGCGCCGGAAACGTTTATAATTCACCCCTCCACTTT.

The V call is TRBV12-3 or TRBV12-4, the J call TRBJ2-7; TRBD2 is a possible D gene (5 bases). CDR3 size: 15 residues. V shed 5 bases and J shed 1 base, with 15 bases lying between them. Here the CDR3 DNA reads TGTGCCAGCAGTGTGCAAGCGGACCTATCCTACGAGCAGTACTTC. It translates to CASSVQADLSYEQYF.

This clonotype was observed at least ten times. The chain joins TRBV7-9 to TRBJ1-2; D call uncertain. This CDR3 has 10 residues. The ends were cut back, 5 bases at V and 8 bases at J, with 6 bases in the middle. The germline V gene encodes CDR1 SEHNR and CDR2 FQNEAQ (reference sequence). DNA for the CDR3: TGTGCCAGCAGCCAGGAAGGCTACACCTTC. The encoded protein is CASSQEGYTF. The whole variable domain, filled in from reference TRBV7-9 and TRBJ1-2, reads DTGVSQNPRHKITKRGQNVTFRCDPISEHNRLYWYRQTLGQGPEFLTYFQNEAQLEKSRLLSDRFSAERPKGSFSTLEIQRTEQGDSAMYLCASSQEGYTFGSGTRLTVV.

This clonotype was seen only a few times. The chain uses TRBV20-1 and TRBJ2-5; D might be TRBD1 (6 bases). V lost 5 bases, J lost 0 bases, and 13 bases lay in between. CDR3 length: 14 residues. Germline V gene sequence: CDR1 DFQATT, CDR2 SNEGSKA (reference sequence). The CDR3 loop is CSAGSGDNQETQYF. The DNA for the CDR3 is TGCAGTGCTGGGAGTGGGGACAACCAAGAGACCCAGTACTTC.

In its sample, this clonotype was seen many times. The V gene is TRBV12-3 or TRBV12-4, the J gene TRBJ1-6; 7 bases are a match to TRBD1. Trimming removed 5 bases from V and 6 bases from J; junction bases left unmatched: 4. The CDR3 consists of 14 residues. Written as DNA, the CDR3 is TGTGCCAGCAGTCCGGGACAGAGTAATTCACCCCTCCACTTT. Its translation: CASSPGQSNSPLHF.

This clonotype occurred a few times. The CDR3 sequence is CASSMDLIAGGSRETQYF. The DNA of the CDR3 is TGTGCCAGCAGTATGGACCTAATAGCGGGAGGGTCCAGGGAGACCCAGTACTTC. V and J are TRBV2 and TRBJ2-5; 11 bases align to TRBD2. This CDR3 has 18 residues. After removal of 5 bases from V and 5 bases from J, the junction contained 16 bases not matched to a gene. The germline gives CDR1 SNHLY, CDR2 FYNNEI.

This clonotype has only a few counts. V usage is TRBV6-2 or TRBV6-3 and J usage is TRBJ1-3; the match to TRBD1 covers 9 bases. The CDR3 extends over 19 amino acids. With 2 bases clipped from V and 0 bases from J, the junction kept 11 bases outside the gene matches. Germline CDR1 reads MNHEY; CDR2 reads SVGEGT. The CDR3 sequence is CASSYARTGVLLSGNTIYF. CDR3 in DNA: TGTGCCAGCAGTTACGCCCGGACAGGGGTTCTACTCTCTGGAAACACCATATATTTT.

V is TRBV6-5 and J is TRBJ1-4; D is unresolved. Germline V CDR1 and CDR2: MNHEY, SVGAGI. The CDR3 length is 16 residues. The V end lost 4 bases, the J end lost 0 bases, and 12 bases lay between the germline ends. CDR3 nucleotide sequence: TGTGCCAGCAGTTCCGGTTTCGGGTCAACTAATGAAAAACTGTTTTTT. Protein product: CASSSGFGSTNEKLFF.

The sample holds many counts of this clonotype. J is TRBJ2-1 and V is TRBV27; tentatively, D is TRBD2 (5 bases). V was clipped by 2 bases and J by 7 bases, with 12 bases between them. The CDR3 runs to 14 residues. Germline V gene sequence: CDR1 MNHEY, CDR2 SMNVEV (reference sequence). The CDR3 DNA reads as TGTGCCAGCAGTTTAGGCGGCGGGTGGAATGAGCAGTTCTTC. Amino acid sequence: CASSLGGGWNEQFF.

The V call is TRBV9, the J call TRBJ2-1, with TRBD2 identical over 8 bases. The CDR3 length is 14 residues. The junction had 11 bases not matched to a gene; V was cut back by 8 bases and J by 7 bases. CDR1 is SGDLS, CDR2 YYNGEE, per germline. In nucleotides, the CDR3 is TGTGCCAGTACCCCCCCGGGACTAGAAAATGAGCAGTTCTTC. Encoded protein: CASTPPGLENEQFF.

The genes are TRBV11-2 and TRBJ2-1; 11 nucleotides match TRBD2. This CDR3 has 18 amino acids. J lost 6 bases, V lost 6 bases, and 16 bases had no gene match. Germline CDR1 SGHAT, CDR2 FQNNGV. CDR3 sequence reads: CASSLRRLAGIGGNEQFF. The CDR3 DNA reads TGTGCCAGCAGTCTCCGGCGACTAGCGGGGATCGGAGGCAATGAGCAGTTCTTC.

This clonotype was found a few times. The V and J genes are TRBV9 and TRBJ2-1, with D possibly matching TRBD1 (7 bases). In germline, CDR1 is SGDLS, CDR2 YYNGEE. This CDR3 spans 16 amino acids. V shed 0 bases and J shed 4 bases, with 14 bases lying between them. CDR3 in amino acids: CASSVVGRGAYNEQFF. The DNA of the CDR3 is TGTGCCAGCAGCGTAGTTGGCAGGGGGGCTTACAATGAGCAGTTCTTC.

This clonotype was recorded a few times. The DNA of the CDR3 is TGCAGTGCTACCAAGCCAAGCGGGAGCAGGGTAGGGGAGCAGTTCTTC. Its protein product is CSATKPSGSRVGEQFF. This chain connects TRBV20-1 to TRBJ2-1; TRBD2 agrees at 8 bases. The V gene end was trimmed by 4 bases and the J gene end by 10 bases; junction bases not matched to a gene: 18. This CDR3 is 16 amino acids long. Germline CDR1 and CDR2: DFQATT and SNEGSKA (reference sequence).

There are a few counts of this clonotype. The rearrangement links TRBV14 to TRBJ1-1; perhaps TRBD1 as D (5 bases). Trimming removed 3 bases at V and 2 bases at J, with 10 bases between. The germline gives CDR1 SGHDN, CDR2 FVKESK. CDR3 length: 14 amino acids. In DNA, the CDR3 is TGTGCCAGCAGCCACCAGGGAGGTAACACTGAAGCTTTCTTT. Translated, it gives CASSHQGGNTEAFF. The full variable domain, its missing parts supplied by reference TRBV14 and TRBJ1-1, is EAGVTQFPSHSVIEKGQTVTLRCDPISGHDNLYWYRRVMGKEIKFLLHFVKESKQDESGMPNNRFLAERTGGTYSTLKVQPAELEDSGVYFCASSHQGGNTEAFFGQGTRLTVV.

This clonotype was recorded a few times. The rearrangement links TRBV27 to TRBJ1-1, with TRBD1 as a possible D gene (5 bases). V shed 5 bases and J shed 3 bases, with 16 bases lying between them. The CDR3 is 15 amino acids. Germline V lookup: CDR1 MNHEY, CDR2 SMNVEV (reference sequence). CDR3 in DNA: TGTGCCAGCAGTCCCCATAGGGGAGGTTACACTGAAGCTTTCTTT. Translation gives CASSPHRGGYTEAFF.

This clonotype appeared a few times. This chain links TRBV3-1 with TRBJ2-7, with TRBD2 matching over 9 bases. Germline CDR1 LGHDT, CDR2 YNNKEL (reference sequence). Trimming at V came to 1 base and at J to 6 bases, leaving 10 bases not matched to a gene. The CDR3 has 16 residues. CDR3 nucleotides: TGTGCCAGCAGCCAAGTCCCTAGCGGGATTGTCTCCGAGCAGTACTTC. Protein product: CASSQVPSGIVSEQYF.

In its sample, this clonotype was seen a few times. The chain combines TRBV20-1 with TRBJ1-4, with D maybe TRBD1 (6 bases). Germline V lookup: CDR1 DFQATT, CDR2 SNEGSKA (reference sequence). Trimming left V 6 bases short and J 7 bases short, with 21 bases between. The CDR3 has 15 residues. As DNA, the CDR3 is TGCAGTGCGGCAGGAGTGGAGACAGGACCTGAAAAACTGTTTTTT. Protein sequence: CSAAGVETGPEKLFF.

In this sample, this clonotype turned up a few times. CDR3 region: CASSYSGIGTEAFF. CDR3 bases: TGTGCCAGCAGTTACTCGGGGATCGGCACTGAAGCTTTCTTT. The chain carries TRBV6-5 and TRBJ1-1; no clear D. The CDR3 runs to 14 residues. Trimming removed 0 bases from V and 4 bases from J, with 9 bases in between. From germline, CDR1 is MNHEY and CDR2 SVGAGI.